This is a list of T cell receptor beta chains from one sample in a study of beta chain features in type 1 diabetes. Some clones are missing from TCRdb's copy, which holds only in-frame ones; the method was immunoSEQ multiplex PCR. Among roughly 250,000 clones listed, over 9.5% were seen once. The sequenced material came from naive CD4+ T cells from blood. Source of these receptors: a woman aged 18-29 years in good health. The CDR3 runs from the conserved cysteine through the conserved F or W. The D gene is left open where the match is weak. The size entry is marked missing in some rows and otherwise reads once, few, many or a size class.

j_gene: TRBJ1-4; d_gene: NA; abundance: NA; v_gene: TRBV5-4; CDR3nt: TGTGCCAGCAGCCCACAGGCGAGGAATGAAAAACTGTTTTTT; CDR3aa: CASSPQARNEKLFF
j_gene: TRBJ1-2; d_gene: TRBD1; abundance: NA; v_gene: TRBV28; CDR3nt: TGTGCCAGCAGTTTGTGGTCAACGGGGACAGGTGGTGGCTACACCTTC; CDR3aa: CASSLWSTGTGGGYTF
j_gene: TRBJ2-1; d_gene: NA; abundance: few; v_gene: TRBV9; CDR3nt: TGTGCCAGCAGCGTAGATGGCTTGTGGCGAGGGTACAATGAGCAGTTCTTC; CDR3aa: CASSVDGLWRGYNEQFF
j_gene: TRBJ1-5; d_gene: NA; abundance: few; v_gene: TRBV11-2; CDR3nt: TGTGCCAGCAGCTTAGGACAGGATCAGCCCCAGCATTTT; CDR3aa: CASSLGQDQPQHF
j_gene: TRBJ1-1; d_gene: NA; abundance: few; v_gene: TRBV5-1; CDR3nt: TGCGCCAGCAGCGTCTCCCAGGAATACACTGAAGCTTTCTTT; CDR3aa: CASSVSQEYTEAFF
j_gene: TRBJ2-7; d_gene: NA; abundance: few; v_gene: TRBV6-1; CDR3nt: TGTGCCAGCAGTGCTGATCGGTACGAGCAGTACTTC; CDR3aa: CASSADRYEQYF
j_gene: TRBJ2-5; d_gene: NA; abundance: few; v_gene: TRBV7-8; CDR3nt: TGTGCCAGCAGCTTGATCCTGGCGGGAAGGGAGACCCAGTACTTC; CDR3aa: CASSLILAGRETQYF
j_gene: TRBJ1-1; d_gene: NA; abundance: few; v_gene: TRBV7-6; CDR3nt: TGTGCCAGCAGCTTGAAATCCACGGGCACTGAAGCTTTCTTT; CDR3aa: CASSLKSTGTEAFF
j_gene: TRBJ2-5; d_gene: NA; abundance: NA; v_gene: TRBV30; CDR3nt: TGTGCCTGGAGTGTGGGTGGAGGCGGTGAGACCCAGTACTTC; CDR3aa: CAWSVGGGGETQYF
j_gene: TRBJ2-5; d_gene: TRBD1; abundance: few; v_gene: TRBV11-2; CDR3nt: TGTGCCAGCAGCCCCACAGGGGGAGAGACCCAGTACTTC; CDR3aa: CASSPTGGETQYF
j_gene: TRBJ1-2; d_gene: TRBD1; abundance: few; v_gene: TRBV5-4; CDR3nt: TGTGCCAGCAGCCCCAGGGACAGGGCTGGGGCTTTGGCCTTC; CDR3aa: CASSPRDRAGALAF
j_gene: TRBJ2-1; d_gene: NA; abundance: NA; v_gene: TRBV6-1; CDR3nt: TGTGCCAGCAGTGAGCCCCTAGCTGCGTTCTTC; CDR3aa: CASSEPLAAFF
j_gene: TRBJ1-1; d_gene: TRBD1; abundance: NA; v_gene: TRBV6-5; CDR3nt: TGTGCCAGCAGGAGCCTCGGACAGGGACAAGCTTTCTTT; CDR3aa: CASRSLGQGQAFF
j_gene: TRBJ1-1; d_gene: NA; abundance: NA; v_gene: TRBV19; CDR3nt: TGTGCCAGTATGAGGTACCGAGCTTTCTTT; CDR3aa: CASMRYRAFF
j_gene: TRBJ1-1; d_gene: NA; abundance: NA; v_gene: TRBV30; CDR3nt: TGTGCCTGGATGGGGGGGGTATGGAACACTGAAGCTTTCTTT; CDR3aa: CAWMGGVWNTEAFF
j_gene: TRBJ1-4; d_gene: NA; abundance: NA; v_gene: TRBV5-1; CDR3nt: TGCGCCAGCAGCTTCCAACAGCCTTCAACTAATGAAAAACTGTTTTTT; CDR3aa: CASSFQQPSTNEKLFF